A single sample gave rise to the 5 T cell receptor beta chains below, sequenced in a study of blood T cell repertoires in COVID-19. Libraries were prepared by immunoSEQ multiplex PCR; TCRdb keeps only in-frame clonotypes and omits some of them. The data contain 130,000 or so clones, approximately 92% of them seen just once; the ten biggest clones take up approximately 28%. The specimen sequenced was peripheral blood. These receptors were collected from a man between 65 and 80 years old with active or convalescent COVID-19.

The V and J genes are TRBV28 and TRBJ2-7, with a tentative D call TRBD2 (6 bases). Looked up from germline, CDR1 is MDHEN and CDR2 is SYDVKM. The length of the CDR3 is 13 residues. With 5 bases removed from V and 2 bases from J, the gap between germline ends came to 10 bases. The CDR3 DNA follows: TGTGCCAGCAGTACCGGAGGGGCCTACGAGCAGTACTTC. Protein product: CASSTGGAYEQYF. Drawing the rest from reference TRBV28 and TRBJ2-7, the complete variable domain is DVKVTQSSRYLVKRTGEKVFLECVQDMDHENMFWYRQDPGLGLRLIYFSYDVKMKEKGDIPEGYSVSREKKERFSLILESASTNQTSMYLCASSTGGAYEQYFGPGTRLTVT.

V and J are TRBV27 and TRBJ2-7, with TRBD1 matching over 7 bases. With 5 bases clipped from V and 0 bases from J, the junction kept 7 bases outside the gene matches. Germline V CDR1 and CDR2: MNHEY, SMNVEV (reference sequence). The CDR3 totals 15 residues. The chain's CDR3 is CASSPRGRGSYEQYF. In DNA form, the CDR3 reads TGTGCCAGCAGTCCGAGGGGGCGCGGCTCCTACGAGCAGTACTTC.

The chain couples TRBV27 to TRBJ2-2; 9 bases align to TRBD1. Germline V lookup: CDR1 MNHEY, CDR2 SMNVEV (reference sequence). The CDR3 contains 16 residues. The V and J ends lost 2 bases and 6 bases, in that order; junction bases with no gene match: 7. For the CDR3, the DNA is TGTGCCAGCAGTTTAACCGGGACAGGGCGATCCGGGGAGCTGTTTTTT. Its translation: CASSLTGTGRSGELFF.

This chain uses TRBV19 with TRBJ2-2; D is possibly TRBD1 (7 bases). The germline gives CDR1 LNHDA, CDR2 SQIVND (reference sequence). The ends were cut back, 3 bases at V and 4 bases at J, with 15 bases in the middle. The CDR3 runs 16 residues. CDR3 loop: CASSISGGKVTGELFF. CDR3 bases: TGTGCCAGTAGTATTTCAGGGGGGAAGGTCACCGGGGAGCTGTTTTTT. The variable domain in full, completed from reference TRBV19 and TRBJ2-2, reads DGGITQSPKYLFRKEGQNVTLSCEQNLNHDAMYWYRQDPGQGLRLIYYSQIVNDFQKGDIAEGYSVSREKKESFPLTVTSAQKNPTAFYLCASSISGGKVTGELFFGEGSRLTVL.

The V gene is TRBV24-1, the J gene TRBJ2-2; maybe TRBD2 (5 bases). Between the trimmed V and J ends, which lost 9 bases and 6 bases, there was a span of 16 bases. CDR3 size: 14 residues. In germline, CDR1 is KGHDR, CDR2 SFDVKD. CDR3 coding DNA: TGTGCCACCCGAGGGCCGGGTGAAGCCGGGGAGCTGTTTTTT. This codes for CATRGPGEAGELFF.